This entry lists 17 T cell receptor beta chains sequenced from one sample in a study of tumor and adjacent non-tumor tissue in lung cancer. RNA was extracted from bulk tissue without any cell sorting. TCRbeta libraries were built with three rounds of nested PCR, modified from ARM-PCR. TCRdb called the multiplex PCR reads again in MiXCR, with one record for every CDR3 protein. Here the sample spans 70,000 to 90,000 distinct CDR3 sequences, 75% to 90% being singletons. What was sequenced was lung tumor tissue. The receptor set was obtained from a woman between 45 and 60 years old with non-small cell lung cancer.

J is TRBJ1-2 and V is TRBV11-2, with D unresolved. CDR1 and CDR2 from the germline V gene are SGHAT and FQNNGV. This CDR3 region has 12 residues. The V gene lost 3 bases and the J gene lost 14 bases, with 16 bases spanning the gap. CDR3 sequence reads: CASSFTAYGHTF. The DNA for the CDR3 is TGTGCCAGCAGCTTCACAGCCTATGGCCATACCTTC.

Notes on this clonotype: At one end, the junction sequence differs from germline, possibly due to a read error. The chain combines TRBV4-1 with TRBJ2-7, with D unclear. This CDR3 is 14 amino acids long. From germline, CDR1 is MGHRA and CDR2 YSYEKL. The CDR3 spells CAGSQEAISYEHYF. The CDR3, as DNA: TGCGCCGGCAGCCAAGAGGCCATTAGCTACGAGCACTACTTC.

The V and J genes are TRBV10-3 and TRBJ1-5; D is possibly TRBD1 (5 bases). This CDR3 is 14 amino acids long. Trimming left V 7 bases short and J 5 bases short, with 15 bases between. The V gene's germline CDR1 is ENHRY and CDR2 SYGVKD. CDR3 sequence: CAINGMQGYQPQHF. CDR3 nucleotides: TGTGCCATCAATGGAATGCAGGGATATCAGCCCCAGCATTTT.

The chain combines TRBV29-1 with TRBJ1-2; 12 bases fit TRBD1. The CDR3 extends over 16 amino acids. The V gene end was trimmed by 1 base and the J gene end by 4 bases; junction bases not matched to a gene: 7. Looked up from germline, CDR1 is SQVTM and CDR2 is ANQGSEA. The CDR3, as DNA: TGCAGCGTTGAAGGTTGGGACAGGGGGCATCTCTATGGCTACACCTTC. It translates to CSVEGWDRGHLYGYTF.

As regards this clonotype: At one end the junction does not follow the germline gene, possibly because of a read error. The gene calls are TRBV11-2 and TRBJ2-1; tentative D call: TRBD1 (8 bases). Germline V gene data show CDR1 as SGHAT and CDR2 as FQNNGV. The CDR3 spans 17 residues. The DNA of the CDR3 is TGTGCCAGTACCCCAGGGGGCGGGGGAAACTCCTACAATGAGCAATTCTTC. The encoded protein is CASTPGGGGNSYNEQFF.

On this clonotype: The CDR3 carries no conserved terminal phenylalanine or tryptophan, so it likely arises from a read error. It is unclear where the CDR3 begins or ends on the DNA, so no DNA is shown, and the CDR3 is as TCRdb lists it. The chain joins TRBV11-2 to TRBJ2-5; the DNA was not compared with TRBD1, the D call given in the table. The CDR3 numbers 12 amino acids, ends counted. CDR1 is SGHAT, CDR2 FQNNGV, per germline. The CDR3: CASSLTGETHYI.

In the case of this clonotype: The junction does not match germline at one end; this may be a read error. The chain uses TRBV6-1 and TRBJ2-7, with D perhaps matching TRBD1 or TRBD2 (5 bases each). This CDR3 is built from 16 residues. The germline V gene encodes CDR1 MNHNS and CDR2 SASEGT. The CDR3 reads CARSDTPPPGPYEQYF. The DNA for the CDR3 is TGTGCCAGGAGTGATACCCCCCCCCCGGGGCCCTACGAGCAGTACTTC.

In this sample, this clonotype turned up once. This sequence joins TRBV20-1 and TRBJ2-5; 8 nucleotides match TRBD1. The CDR3 consists of 19 residues. CDR1 DFQATT and CDR2 SNEGSKA come from the germline V gene (reference sequence). Trimming removed 7 bases from V and 1 base from J; junction bases left unmatched: 23. As DNA, the CDR3 is TGCAGTGTTAGGGGACAGGTGAGGTCCCAACCAGAGTTCCAAGAGACCCAGTACTTC. Translated: CSVRGQVRSQPEFQETQYF.

Details on this clonotype: A junction end diverges from the germline sequence, so it may reflect a read error. The chain links TRBV28 to TRBJ1-6; 7 bases are a match to TRBD1. Germline V gene sequence: CDR1 MDHEN, CDR2 SYDVKM. There are 15 residues in the CDR3. CDR3 protein: CVSSLHRGLDSPPHF. In DNA, the CDR3 is TGTGTCAGCAGTTTGCACAGGGGACTAGATTCACCCCCCCACTTT.

In the case of this clonotype: The junction and the germline gene differ at one end; a read error may be behind it. The CDR3 bases are TGTGCCAGAAACCTACGTACTCGACAGGGCGACACTGAAACTTTCTTT. Translated, it gives CARNLRTRQGDTETFF. The J gene is TRBJ1-1, the V gene TRBV11-2; 7 nucleotides line up with TRBD1. Germline lookup yields CDR1 SGHAT and CDR2 FQNNGV. There are 16 residues in the CDR3.

Regarding this clonotype: Germline and junction disagree at one end, which may indicate a read error. The chain couples TRBV28 to TRBJ2-7, with TRBD2 matching over 9 bases. This CDR3 contains 13 residues. Germline CDR1 is MDHEN and CDR2 is SYDVKM. CDR3 sequence (DNA): TGTGCCGGCAGTCTAGCGGGAAGGAACGAGCAATACTTC. Translated, it gives CAGSLAGRNEQYF.

With regard to this clonotype: This may arise from a read error, as a much more abundant clone is one base away. The rearrangement joins TRBV6-5 to TRBJ1-1; D remains ambiguous. Trimming took 7 bases from V and 4 from J, leaving 16 bases between them. The CDR3 loop spans 14 amino acids. The V gene's germline CDR1 is MNHEY and CDR2 SVGAGI. The CDR3 sequence is CASTHGLTSTEAFF. The CDR3 region has the DNA TGTGCCAGCACTCATGGACTTACTAGCACTGAAGCTTTCTTT.

Note on this clonotype: The junction and the germline gene differ at one end; a read error may be behind it. The rearrangement links TRBV6-5 to TRBJ1-6; TRBD1 matches at 9 bases. Germline V gene lookup returns CDR1 MNHEY and CDR2 SVGAGI. The CDR3 runs 14 residues. DNA for the CDR3: TGTGTCAGCATACTACAGGGGGCCAATTCAGCCCTCCACTTT. It translates to CVSILQGANSALHF.

This chain joins TRBV6-6 and TRBJ1-2; D gene ambiguous. The CDR3 loop spans 13 amino acids. Germline loops: CDR1 MNHNY, CDR2 SVGAGI (reference sequence). Between the trimmed V and J ends, which lost 6 bases and 4 bases, there was a span of 12 bases. DNA for the CDR3: TGTGCCAGCAGCCCCCAGGACGGCTATGGCTACACCTTC. Its protein is CASSPQDGYGYTF.

This chain connects TRBV20-1 to TRBJ2-2; the match to TRBD1 covers 9 bases. V dropped 1 base and J dropped 9; count of bases not matched to a gene: 9. Germline lookup yields CDR1 DFQATT and CDR2 SNEGSKA (reference sequence). This CDR3 spans 15 amino acids. CDR3 DNA: TGCAGTGCTAGAGTCTGGGACAGGGACATCCGGGAGCTGTTTTTT. This gives the protein CSARVWDRDIRELFF.

With respect to this clonotype: Given a much more abundant clone one base away, this may be a read error. V is TRBV5-1 and J is TRBJ2-1, with 8 bases lining up with TRBD2. CDR3 length: 18 amino acids. Germline V CDR1 and CDR2: SGHRS, YFSETQ. CDR3 sequence (DNA): TGCGCCAACAGCTTGATGCTTGGAGCGGGAGTAAGGGGTGATGAGCAGTTCTTC. Encoded protein: CANSLMLGAGVRGDEQFF.

The chain recombines TRBV6-6 with TRBJ2-1; D is possibly TRBD2 (6 bases). This CDR3 spans 16 amino acids. Germline V lookup: CDR1 MNHNY, CDR2 SVGAGI (reference sequence). Trimming left V 2 bases short and J 10 bases short, with 21 bases between. The CDR3 sequence is CASSYLAGTACKEQFF. Here the CDR3 DNA reads TGTGCCAGCAGTTACCTGGCGGGGACCGCCTGCAAAGAGCAGTTCTTC.